These T cell receptor beta chains were read from a single sample in a study of T cell repertoires in cytomegalovirus infection. TCRdb used MiXCR to reprocess the reads, holding one entry per CDR3 protein. The top ten clones hold approximately 14% of a sample with over 250,000 distinct CDR3 sequences, about a quarter of them seen once. The sequenced material came from PBMCs. Receptors originate from a human donor in good health (CMV status not recorded). Some clones in this sample may be carry-over from other donors' samples. CDR3s include the opening cysteine and the closing phenylalanine or tryptophan. Each record gives: V gene, J gene, D gene, clone size, CDR3 DNA, CDR3 protein. The D gene is left open where the match is weak. Not every row has a clone size; where given, it reads once, few, many or a size class.

V: TRBV6-2/TRBV6-3; J: TRBJ1-1; D: -; size: many; DNA: TGTGCCAGCCTACAGGGTACTGAAGCTTTCTTT; CDR3: CASLQGTEAFF
V: TRBV19; J: TRBJ1-4; D: -; size: -; DNA: TGTGCCAGTAGTCTCCCCGGAGGCACTAATGAAAAACTGTTTTTT; CDR3: CASSLPGGTNEKLFF
V: TRBV20-1; J: TRBJ2-7; D: TRBD1; size: -; DNA: TGCAGTGCCAGGCCAACGGGACAGAGGAACGAGCAGTACTTC; CDR3: CSARPTGQRNEQYF
V: TRBV29-1; J: TRBJ2-1; D: -; size: -; DNA: TGCAGCGTTGAAGGGCGGATCGGGAGAGGCTCCTACAATGAGCAGTTCTTC; CDR3: CSVEGRIGRGSYNEQFF
V: TRBV15; J: TRBJ2-7; D: -; size: -; DNA: TGTGCCACCAGCAGAGCCCGACTAGGAGTACCTACGCGGGAGCAGTACTTC; CDR3: CATSRARLGVPTREQYF
V: TRBV5-1; J: TRBJ2-3; D: -; size: -; DNA: TGCGCCAGCAGCTTGGGACCGGGTTCAGATACGCAGTATTTT; CDR3: CASSLGPGSDTQYF
V: TRBV18; J: TRBJ2-5; D: -; size: few; DNA: TGTGCCAGCTCACGTGCGGAGACCCAGTACTTC; CDR3: CASSRAETQYF
V: TRBV28; J: TRBJ2-1; D: -; size: -; DNA: TGTGCCAGCAGTTTACTCCAGGGCTACAATGAGCAGTTCTTC; CDR3: CASSLLQGYNEQFF
V: TRBV27; J: TRBJ2-6; D: -; size: -; DNA: TGTGCCAGCAGTTCCCCCAGGGGTACTCCCTCTGGGGCCAACGTCCTGACTTTC; CDR3: CASSSPRGTPSGANVLTF
V: TRBV10-1; J: TRBJ2-2; D: -; size: few; DNA: TGCGCCAGCAGTGAGTCTCCAGGGAACACCGGGGAGCTGTTTTTT; CDR3: CASSESPGNTGELFF
V: TRBV7-3; J: TRBJ2-1; D: TRBD2; size: many; DNA: TGTGCCAGCAGCTTATCGGGGGGGGGCTACAATGAGCAGTTCTTC; CDR3: CASSLSGGGYNEQFF
V: TRBV7-2; J: TRBJ2-1; D: -; size: -; DNA: TGTGCCAGCAGCTTCGGACAGCGCAATGAGCAGTTCTTC; CDR3: CASSFGQRNEQFF
V: TRBV25-1; J: TRBJ1-5; D: -; size: -; DNA: TGTGCCAGCAGTGCCGAGATTTTAAGCAATCAGCCCCAGCATTTT; CDR3: CASSAEILSNQPQHF
V: TRBV12-3/TRBV12-4; J: TRBJ2-1; D: -; size: -; DNA: TGTGCCAGCAGCCCCGAGGGTATTGACAATGAGCAGTTCTTC; CDR3: CASSPEGIDNEQFF
V: TRBV15; J: TRBJ2-7; D: -; size: -; DNA: TGTGCCACCAGCAGAGCAGGCCGACTCTACGAGCAGTACTTC; CDR3: CATSRAGRLYEQYF
V: TRBV15; J: TRBJ2-1; D: -; size: few; DNA: TGTGCCACCGGCCCTTCCTACAATGAGCAGTTCTTC; CDR3: CATGPSYNEQFF
V: TRBV12-3/TRBV12-4; J: TRBJ1-1; D: -; size: many; DNA: TGTGCCAGCAGCTCTTTGACAGTGAACACTGAAGCTTTCTTT; CDR3: CASSSLTVNTEAFF
V: TRBV30; J: TRBJ2-1; D: -; size: few; DNA: TGTGCCTGGAATCGGAAGAGCTCCTACAATGAGCAGTTCTTC; CDR3: CAWNRKSSYNEQFF
V: TRBV28; J: TRBJ2-3; D: -; size: few; DNA: TGTGCCAGCCTACTCTGGGGCGGTACGCAGTATTTT; CDR3: CASLLWGGTQYF
V: TRBV6-2/TRBV6-3; J: TRBJ2-3; D: TRBD2; size: -; DNA: TGTGCCAGCAGTTACGGGGCGGGAGGCCCCACAGATACGCAGTATTTT; CDR3: CASSYGAGGPTDTQYF
V: TRBV29-1; J: TRBJ2-2; D: -; size: -; DNA: TGCAGCGTTGAACGCAGGGGGGACGGGGAGCTGTTTTTT; CDR3: CSVERRGDGELFF
V: TRBV6-1; J: TRBJ2-2; D: -; size: -; DNA: TGTGCCAGCAGTGCCCAGGGACTCCTCCGGGGAACCGGGGAGCTGTTTTTT; CDR3: CASSAQGLLRGTGELFF
V: TRBV12-3/TRBV12-4; J: TRBJ1-5; D: -; size: many; DNA: TGTGCCAGCAGTCACACAGGGCTTAGCAATCAGCCCCAGCATTTT; CDR3: CASSHTGLSNQPQHF
V: TRBV19; J: TRBJ2-1; D: TRBD1; size: -; DNA: TGTGCCAGTCAACAGGGAGACAGGGGCAATGAGCAGTTCTTC; CDR3: CASQQGDRGNEQFF
V: TRBV6-2/TRBV6-3; J: TRBJ1-1; D: TRBD1; size: -; DNA: TGTGCCAGCAGCCCACGGACAGGCGGGCTCGTTAAAGCTTTCTTT; CDR3: CASSPRTGGLVKAFF
V: TRBV7-9; J: TRBJ2-7; D: TRBD1; size: -; DNA: TGTGCCAGCAGCCGGGACAGGGGACCCCGCGGGCAGTACTTC; CDR3: CASSRDRGPRGQYF
V: TRBV29-1; J: TRBJ2-3; D: TRBD2; size: -; DNA: TGCAGCGTTGAAAGGGGGCTAGCGGGAAGAGATACGCAGTATTTT; CDR3: CSVERGLAGRDTQYF
V: TRBV28; J: TRBJ2-5; D: -; size: many; DNA: TGTGCCAGCAGTTTCGGACAGATCTACCAAGAGACCCAGTACTTC; CDR3: CASSFGQIYQETQYF
V: TRBV7-2; J: TRBJ1-1; D: -; size: many; DNA: TGTGCCAGCAGCTTTCAGGGATTTAGCACTGAAGCTTTCTTT; CDR3: CASSFQGFSTEAFF
V: TRBV11-2; J: TRBJ1-5; D: TRBD1; size: few; DNA: TGTGCCAGCAGCTACTCAGGGGGCTGGCAGCCCCAGCATTTT; CDR3: CASSYSGGWQPQHF
V: TRBV12-3/TRBV12-4; J: TRBJ2-1; D: -; size: few; DNA: TGTGCCAGCAGACTTACAGGGGGGGCCTCCTACAATGAGCAGTTCTTC; CDR3: CASRLTGGASYNEQFF
V: TRBV7-9; J: TRBJ2-1; D: TRBD1; size: -; DNA: TGTGCCAGCAGCTTACGTCCAGGGGGCTCGTACAATGAGCAGTTCTTC; CDR3: CASSLRPGGSYNEQFF
V: TRBV7-2; J: TRBJ2-1; D: TRBD2; size: -; DNA: TGTGCCAGCACATCTTCTGCACTAGCGGGAATCAATGAGCAGTTCTTC; CDR3: CASTSSALAGINEQFF
V: TRBV7-2; J: TRBJ2-5; D: -; size: many; DNA: TGTGCCAGCAGCGCGGAGACAGCACAAGAGACCCAGTACTTC; CDR3: CASSAETAQETQYF
V: TRBV7-2; J: TRBJ1-5; D: TRBD1; size: many; DNA: TGTGCCAGCAGCCAGGGACAGGGGTATCAGCCCCAGCATTTT; CDR3: CASSQGQGYQPQHF
V: TRBV28; J: TRBJ2-5; D: TRBD2; size: -; DNA: TGTGCCAGCAGTCCGGCTGGGGGAGGGCGACAAGAGACCCAGTACTTC; CDR3: CASSPAGGGRQETQYF
V: TRBV7-2; J: TRBJ2-7; D: -; size: many; DNA: TGTGCCAGCAGTCCCCAAACCTTTCGGGAGCAGTACTTC; CDR3: CASSPQTFREQYF
V: TRBV6-5; J: TRBJ2-2; D: -; size: -; DNA: TGTGCCAGTTCGGGACCTAACACCGGGGAGCTGTTTTTT; CDR3: CASSGPNTGELFF
V: TRBV15; J: TRBJ2-7; D: TRBD1; size: few; DNA: TGTGCCACCAGCAAAGACAGGGCCAGGGACGAGCAGTACTTC; CDR3: CATSKDRARDEQYF
V: TRBV7-2; J: TRBJ2-3; D: -; size: -; DNA: TGTGCCAGCAGCTACCTAGGGGATACGCAGTATTTT; CDR3: CASSYLGDTQYF
V: TRBV2; J: TRBJ2-3; D: -; size: many; DNA: TGTGCCAGCACTTTCATGGCAGGGAGCACAGATACGCAGTATTTT; CDR3: CASTFMAGSTDTQYF
V: TRBV7-6; J: TRBJ2-7; D: -; size: many; DNA: TGTGCCAGCAGCTTAGGACAGCCTTGGCAGGGCGAGCAGTACTTC; CDR3: CASSLGQPWQGEQYF
V: TRBV24-1; J: TRBJ1-2; D: -; size: -; DNA: TGTGCCACCAGTGATAACAGCTATGGCTACACCTTC; CDR3: CATSDNSYGYTF
V: TRBV19; J: TRBJ2-3; D: -; size: -; DNA: TGTGCCAGTAGTCCCCATGTAAAGTCACGCACAGATACGCAGTATTTT; CDR3: CASSPHVKSRTDTQYF